This is a list of T cell receptor beta chains from one sample in a study of cytomegalovirus exposure and HLA in healthy donors. Assay used: immunoSEQ multiplex PCR; TCRdb lists only in-frame clones, some missing. The table includes 100,000 or so clones, roughly 80% detected once. Material for sequencing was PBMCs. The receptors were sampled from a female donor in good health and CMV-seronegative. The CDR3 runs from the conserved cysteine through the conserved F or W. D genes are given only for firm matches. Where a row states a size, it is once, few, many or the class of an expanded clone; other rows omit it.

cdr3_nt | cdr3_aa | clone_size | v_call | d_call | j_call
TGTGCCAGCAGTCCCACCCCTAGCGGGGGGAGGTACGAGCAGTACTTC | CASSPTPSGGRYEQYF | once | TRBV2 | TRBD2 | TRBJ2-7
TGCGCCAGCAGCTTGTATTTGCGACAGCTCGATAATTCACCCCTCCACTTT | CASSLYLRQLDNSPLHF | - | TRBV5-1 | - | TRBJ1-6
TGTGCCTGGACTTTTAACCCTGGACAGGGGGTCCCCGAGCAGTACTTC | CAWTFNPGQGVPEQYF | - | TRBV30 | TRBD1 | TRBJ2-7
TGTTCCACAGGGAATCTGAACACTGAAGCTTTCTTT | CSTGNLNTEAFF | - | TRBV7-9 | - | TRBJ1-1
TGCGCCAGCAATCCCATGGGCATGAATACGCAGTATTTT | CASNPMGMNTQYF | - | TRBV5-1 | - | TRBJ2-3
TGCGCCAGCAGCTTACTAGCGCCCACAGATACGCAGTATTTT | CASSLLAPTDTQYF | - | TRBV5-1 | TRBD2 | TRBJ2-3
TGCGCCAGCAGCTTGGGGACCCGGCGAGACTACGAGCAGTACTTC | CASSLGTRRDYEQYF | - | TRBV5-1 | - | TRBJ2-7
TGTGCCAGCAGAATCATTGAGGAGGGATCTCAAGAGACCCAGTACTTC | CASRIIEEGSQETQYF | once | TRBV6-4 | - | TRBJ2-5
TGTGCCAGCAGAGAACTAGCGGGGGAGACCGGGGAGCTGTTTTTT | CASRELAGETGELFF | - | TRBV2 | TRBD2 | TRBJ2-2
TGTGCCAGCAGCCCGGACAGGGCCACCTACAATGAGCAGTTCTTC | CASSPDRATYNEQFF | - | TRBV7-2 | TRBD1 | TRBJ2-1
TGTGCCAGCAGCCAGTCCGGGACTAGCTACCAAGAGACCCAGTACTTC | CASSQSGTSYQETQYF | - | TRBV7-2 | TRBD2 | TRBJ2-5
TGTGCCAGCAGGGCCCCGACTAGATCTAGCACAGATACGCAGTATTTT | CASRAPTRSSTDTQYF | - | TRBV6-4 | - | TRBJ2-3
TGTGCCACCAGCAAGGGAGGTCGAGCTGGAAACACCATATATTTT | CATSKGGRAGNTIYF | - | TRBV15 | - | TRBJ1-3
TGTGCCTGGGAGCAGAGCGTGCTAGCGGGGGGACTCTCCTACGAGCAGTACTTC | CAWEQSVLAGGLSYEQYF | - | TRBV30 | TRBD2 | TRBJ2-7
TGTGCCAGCAGCACATTCGGCGGCACCATATATTTT | CASSTFGGTIYF | - | TRBV9 | - | TRBJ1-3
TGTGCCAGCAGCCAAGAGCGAGGAGGAGCAGATACGCAGTATTTT | CASSQERGGADTQYF | - | TRBV5-4 | - | TRBJ2-3
TGTGCCAGCAGTTACACCCCCACCAGCGGGGGGTCGGAGCAGTTCTTC | CASSYTPTSGGSEQFF | - | TRBV6-6 | TRBD2 | TRBJ2-1
TGTGCCACCAGCCCCAGGACTTCTAGCGGCACAGATACGCAGTATTTT | CATSPRTSSGTDTQYF | - | TRBV15 | - | TRBJ2-3
TGTGCAAGTCGCTTAGTTGTTTACTGGTTGGACAGGGATAGGGTTAGCAATCAGCCCCAGCATTTT | CASRLVVYWLDRDRVSNQPQHF | - | TRBV12-2 | - | TRBJ1-5
TGTGCTAGTGGTTTTGGGACAGGGCTCCCTAACTATGGCTACACCTTC | CASGFGTGLPNYGYTF | - | TRBV12-5 | TRBD1 | TRBJ1-2